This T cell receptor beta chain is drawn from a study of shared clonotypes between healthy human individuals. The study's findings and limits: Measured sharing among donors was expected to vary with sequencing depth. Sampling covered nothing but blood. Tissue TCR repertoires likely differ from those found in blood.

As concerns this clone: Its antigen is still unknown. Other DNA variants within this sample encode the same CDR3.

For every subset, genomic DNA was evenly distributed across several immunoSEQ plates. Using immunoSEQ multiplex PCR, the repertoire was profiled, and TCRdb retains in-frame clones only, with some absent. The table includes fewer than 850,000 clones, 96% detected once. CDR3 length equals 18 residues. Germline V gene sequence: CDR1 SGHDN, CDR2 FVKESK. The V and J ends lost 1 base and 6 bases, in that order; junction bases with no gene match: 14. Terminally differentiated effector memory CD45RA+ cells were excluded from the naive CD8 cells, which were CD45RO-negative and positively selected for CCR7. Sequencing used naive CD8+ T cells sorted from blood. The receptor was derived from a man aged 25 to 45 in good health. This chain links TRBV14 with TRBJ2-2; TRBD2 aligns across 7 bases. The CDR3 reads CASSQVGPRELGAGELFF. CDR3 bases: TGTGCCAGCAGCCAAGTCGGGCCGCGGGAGCTGGGGGCCGGGGAGCTGTTTTTT.